Listed below are T cell receptor beta chains from one sample, sequenced in a study of graft-versus-host responses after intestinal transplantation. Clones were read by immunoSEQ multiplex PCR, and TCRdb kept only the in-frame ones, dropping some. The sample shows about 99,000 clones, more than 75% of them seen only once. These receptors are not linked to any known antigen. The sequencing here drew on unstimulated CD4+ T cells sorted from spleen or lymph node cells, taken before intestinal transplant. The receptors originated from a human donor who received an intestinal transplant. The CDR3 runs from the conserved cysteine through the conserved F or W. Each record gives: CDR3 protein, CDR3 DNA, D gene, J gene, clone size, V gene. The D gene is left open where the match is weak. Size is stated for part of the rows, as once, few or many counts, or as a class when the clone is expanded.

cdr3_aa: CAISDPTREQETQYF; cdr3_nt: TGTGCCATCAGTGATCCGACCCGGGAACAAGAGACCCAGTACTTC; d_call: -; j_call: TRBJ2-5; clone_size: -; v_call: TRBV10-3
cdr3_aa: CASSELDRPTGELFF; cdr3_nt: TGTGCCAGCAGTGAATTAGACCGGCCGACCGGGGAGCTGTTTTTT; d_call: -; j_call: TRBJ2-2; clone_size: once; v_call: TRBV25-1
cdr3_aa: CASSVEARGTDTQYF; cdr3_nt: TGTGCCAGCAGCGTAGAAGCCCGGGGCACAGATACGCAGTATTTT; d_call: -; j_call: TRBJ2-3; clone_size: -; v_call: TRBV9
cdr3_aa: CASSTGQDVHSYNEQFF; cdr3_nt: TGCGCCAGCAGTACTGGACAGGATGTGCACTCCTACAATGAGCAGTTCTTC; d_call: TRBD1; j_call: TRBJ2-1; clone_size: -; v_call: TRBV10-1
cdr3_aa: CASSPRGQGDEKLFF; cdr3_nt: TGTGCCAGCAGCCCCAGGGGGCAGGGGGATGAAAAACTGTTTTTT; d_call: TRBD1; j_call: TRBJ1-4; clone_size: -; v_call: TRBV7-9
cdr3_aa: CASSVVSSGGVPITQYF; cdr3_nt: TGTGCCAGCAGCGTCGTATCTAGCGGGGGTGTCCCTATCACGCAGTATTTT; d_call: TRBD2; j_call: TRBJ2-3; clone_size: -; v_call: TRBV9
cdr3_aa: CASSYSSNSYEQYF; cdr3_nt: TGTGCCAGCAGTTACTCGTCGAACTCCTACGAGCAGTACTTC; d_call: -; j_call: TRBJ2-7; clone_size: -; v_call: TRBV6-5
cdr3_aa: CSVEYLAGGGTDTQYF; cdr3_nt: TGCAGCGTTGAATATTTAGCGGGAGGAGGCACAGATACGCAGTATTTT; d_call: TRBD2; j_call: TRBJ2-3; clone_size: -; v_call: TRBV29-1
cdr3_aa: CASSYWTGEKLFF; cdr3_nt: TGTGCCAGCAGTTACTGGACAGGTGAAAAACTGTTTTTT; d_call: TRBD1; j_call: TRBJ1-4; clone_size: few; v_call: TRBV6-5
cdr3_aa: CASGLDTSGGLEQFF; cdr3_nt: TGTGCTAGTGGTTTGGACACTAGCGGGGGGCTGGAGCAGTTCTTC; d_call: TRBD2; j_call: TRBJ2-1; clone_size: -; v_call: TRBV12-5
cdr3_aa: CASTPTLQNTYEQYF; cdr3_nt: TGTGCCAGCACCCCGACATTGCAAAATACCTACGAGCAGTACTTC; d_call: -; j_call: TRBJ2-7; clone_size: -; v_call: TRBV6-6
cdr3_aa: CASSTTGGDQPQHF; cdr3_nt: TGTGCCAGCAGCACGACGGGTGGGGATCAGCCCCAGCATTTT; d_call: -; j_call: TRBJ1-5; clone_size: -; v_call: TRBV5-6
cdr3_aa: CASSIEGQGHQPQHF; cdr3_nt: TGTGCCAGTAGTATTGAGGGACAGGGCCATCAGCCCCAGCATTTT; d_call: TRBD1; j_call: TRBJ1-5; clone_size: -; v_call: TRBV19
cdr3_aa: CASSSLASGAFF; cdr3_nt: TGTGCCAGCAGTTCGTTGGCTAGTGGAGCTTTCTTT; d_call: -; j_call: TRBJ1-1; clone_size: -; v_call: TRBV28
cdr3_aa: CASSVVRISGANVLTF; cdr3_nt: TGTGCCAGCAGTGTTGTGCGGATCTCTGGGGCCAACGTCCTGACTTTC; d_call: -; j_call: TRBJ2-6; clone_size: -; v_call: TRBV2
cdr3_aa: CASSEDWRQETQYF; cdr3_nt: TGTGCCAGCAGTGAAGACTGGCGCCAAGAGACCCAGTACTTC; d_call: -; j_call: TRBJ2-5; clone_size: -; v_call: TRBV6-5
cdr3_aa: CASSFDSYSYEQYF; cdr3_nt: TGTGCCAGCAGCTTCGACAGCTACTCCTACGAGCAGTACTTC; d_call: -; j_call: TRBJ2-7; clone_size: -; v_call: TRBV5-6
cdr3_aa: CSVARGSAGELFF; cdr3_nt: TGCAGCGTTGCCAGAGGTTCGGCCGGGGAGCTGTTTTTT; d_call: -; j_call: TRBJ2-2; clone_size: -; v_call: TRBV29-1
cdr3_aa: CASSLPDSKTQYF; cdr3_nt: TGTGCCAGTAGTCTCCCGGACAGTAAGACCCAGTACTTC; d_call: -; j_call: TRBJ2-5; clone_size: -; v_call: TRBV19
cdr3_aa: CASRGGQWTYEQYF; cdr3_nt: TGTGCCAGCAGGGGAGGACAGTGGACCTACGAGCAGTACTTC; d_call: -; j_call: TRBJ2-7; clone_size: few; v_call: TRBV7-2
cdr3_aa: CASSLIGGTEAFF; cdr3_nt: TGTGCCAGCAGCTTAATTGGGGGCACTGAAGCTTTCTTT; d_call: -; j_call: TRBJ1-1; clone_size: -; v_call: TRBV7-3
cdr3_aa: CASSRREETQYF; cdr3_nt: TGTGCCAGCTCACGAAGGGAAGAGACCCAGTACTTC; d_call: -; j_call: TRBJ2-5; clone_size: -; v_call: TRBV18
cdr3_aa: CASSHLGLSGTGGEAVF; cdr3_nt: TGCGCCAGCAGCCACCTGGGTCTCTCGGGGACAGGCGGGGAAGCGGTCTTC; d_call: TRBD1; j_call: TRBJ2-4; clone_size: -; v_call: TRBV4-1
cdr3_aa: CASSLGRRELPYNEQFF; cdr3_nt: TGCGCCAGCAGCTTGGGTCGGCGGGAGCTGCCCTACAATGAGCAGTTCTTC; d_call: TRBD2; j_call: TRBJ2-1; clone_size: -; v_call: TRBV5-1
cdr3_aa: CASSGPGGWNYEQYF; cdr3_nt: TGTGCCAGCAGTGGTCCTGGGGGGTGGAACTACGAGCAGTACTTC; d_call: -; j_call: TRBJ2-7; clone_size: once; v_call: TRBV6-5
cdr3_aa: CASSPGLGETQYF; cdr3_nt: TGTGCCAGCTCACCAGGTCTAGGAGAGACCCAGTACTTC; d_call: -; j_call: TRBJ2-5; clone_size: -; v_call: TRBV18
cdr3_aa: CASSPLQDGTGELFF; cdr3_nt: TGCGCCAGCAGCCCGTTACAGGACGGAACCGGGGAGCTGTTTTTT; d_call: -; j_call: TRBJ2-2; clone_size: -; v_call: TRBV5-1
cdr3_aa: CASSLFGSGANVLTF; cdr3_nt: TGCGCCAGCAGCTTGTTCGGGTCTGGGGCCAACGTCCTGACTTTC; d_call: -; j_call: TRBJ2-6; clone_size: once; v_call: TRBV5-1
cdr3_aa: CASSFGGLGNTIYF; cdr3_nt: TGTGCCAGCAGCTTCGGAGGGCTCGGAAACACCATATATTTT; d_call: -; j_call: TRBJ1-3; clone_size: -; v_call: TRBV7-9
cdr3_aa: CASSPRTGELFF; cdr3_nt: TGTGCCAGCAGCCCTCGCACCGGGGAGCTGTTTTTT; d_call: -; j_call: TRBJ2-2; clone_size: -; v_call: TRBV7-3
cdr3_aa: CASTTTTSGVIYTQYF; cdr3_nt: TGTGCCAGCACTACGACTACTAGCGGGGTTATATATACGCAGTATTTT; d_call: TRBD2; j_call: TRBJ2-3; clone_size: -; v_call: TRBV2
cdr3_aa: CASSPDRVSQPQHF; cdr3_nt: TGTGCCAGCTCACCCGACAGGGTCAGTCAGCCCCAGCATTTT; d_call: TRBD1; j_call: TRBJ1-5; clone_size: -; v_call: TRBV18
cdr3_aa: CASSLEGINTGELFF; cdr3_nt: TGCGCCAGCAGCTTGGAAGGAATAAACACCGGGGAGCTGTTTTTT; d_call: -; j_call: TRBJ2-2; clone_size: -; v_call: TRBV5-1
cdr3_aa: CASSLSGRVGNIQYF; cdr3_nt: TGTGCCAGCAGTTTATCGGGCAGGGTTGGAAACATTCAGTACTTC; d_call: -; j_call: TRBJ2-4; clone_size: -; v_call: TRBV27
cdr3_aa: CASGGRSEKLFF; cdr3_nt: TGTGCCAGCGGTGGGAGGAGTGAAAAACTGTTTTTT; d_call: -; j_call: TRBJ1-4; clone_size: -; v_call: TRBV28
cdr3_aa: CASSPPGTTDQPQHF; cdr3_nt: TGTGCCAGCAGCCCCCCCGGGACAACGGATCAGCCCCAGCATTTT; d_call: -; j_call: TRBJ1-5; clone_size: -; v_call: TRBV7-9
cdr3_aa: CASSSGGNSEQFF; cdr3_nt: TGCGCCAGCAGTAGCGGGGGGAACAGTGAGCAGTTCTTC; d_call: TRBD2; j_call: TRBJ2-1; clone_size: -; v_call: TRBV10-1
cdr3_aa: CASSSGLRNTGELFF; cdr3_nt: TGTGCCAGCAGCTCGGGACTTAGAAACACCGGGGAGCTGTTTTTT; d_call: -; j_call: TRBJ2-2; clone_size: -; v_call: TRBV11-2
cdr3_aa: CAISESVGSDTQYF; cdr3_nt: TGTGCCATCAGTGAGTCGGTGGGTTCAGATACGCAGTATTTT; d_call: -; j_call: TRBJ2-3; clone_size: -; v_call: TRBV10-3
cdr3_aa: CSVASPLSYNEQFF; cdr3_nt: TGCAGCGTTGCCAGCCCCTTATCCTACAATGAGCAGTTCTTC; d_call: -; j_call: TRBJ2-1; clone_size: -; v_call: TRBV29-1